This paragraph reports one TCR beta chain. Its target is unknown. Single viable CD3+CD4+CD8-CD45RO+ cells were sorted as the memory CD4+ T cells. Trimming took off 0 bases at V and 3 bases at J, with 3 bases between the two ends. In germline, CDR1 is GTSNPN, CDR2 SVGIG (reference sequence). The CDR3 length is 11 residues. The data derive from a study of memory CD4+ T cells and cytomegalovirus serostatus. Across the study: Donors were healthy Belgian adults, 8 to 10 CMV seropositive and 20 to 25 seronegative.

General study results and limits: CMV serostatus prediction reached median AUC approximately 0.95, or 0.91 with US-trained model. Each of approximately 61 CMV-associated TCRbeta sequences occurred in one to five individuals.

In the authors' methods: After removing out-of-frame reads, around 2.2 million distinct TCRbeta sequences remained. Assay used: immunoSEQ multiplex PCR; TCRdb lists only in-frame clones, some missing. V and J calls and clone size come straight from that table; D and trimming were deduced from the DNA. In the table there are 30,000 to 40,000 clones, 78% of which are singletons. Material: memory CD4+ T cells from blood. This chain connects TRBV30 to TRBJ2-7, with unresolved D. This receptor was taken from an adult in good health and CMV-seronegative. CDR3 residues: CAWSVRYEQYF. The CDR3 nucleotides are TGTGCCTGGAGTGTCCGCTACGAGCAGTACTTC.